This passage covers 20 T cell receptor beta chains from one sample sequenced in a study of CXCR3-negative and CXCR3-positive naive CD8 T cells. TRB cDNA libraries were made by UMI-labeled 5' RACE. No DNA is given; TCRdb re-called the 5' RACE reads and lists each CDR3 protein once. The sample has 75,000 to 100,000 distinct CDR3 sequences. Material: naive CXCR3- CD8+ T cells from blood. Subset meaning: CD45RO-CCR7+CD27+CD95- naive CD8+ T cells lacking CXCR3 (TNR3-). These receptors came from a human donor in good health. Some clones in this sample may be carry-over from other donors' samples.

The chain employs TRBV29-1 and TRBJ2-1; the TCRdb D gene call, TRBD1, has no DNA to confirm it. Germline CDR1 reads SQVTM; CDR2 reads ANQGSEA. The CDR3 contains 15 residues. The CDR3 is CSARGGTGVRNEQFF.

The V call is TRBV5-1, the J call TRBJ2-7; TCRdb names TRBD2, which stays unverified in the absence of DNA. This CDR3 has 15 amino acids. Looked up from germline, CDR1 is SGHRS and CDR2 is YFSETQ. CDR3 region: CASSLVGTSGYEQYF.

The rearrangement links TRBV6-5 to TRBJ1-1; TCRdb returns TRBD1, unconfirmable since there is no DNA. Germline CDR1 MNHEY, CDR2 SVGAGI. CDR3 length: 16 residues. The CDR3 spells CASSYSGTVLNTEAFF.

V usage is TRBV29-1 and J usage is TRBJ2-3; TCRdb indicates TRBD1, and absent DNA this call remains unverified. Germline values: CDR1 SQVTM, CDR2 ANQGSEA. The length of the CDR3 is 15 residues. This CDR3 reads CSVDPETGPTDTQYF.

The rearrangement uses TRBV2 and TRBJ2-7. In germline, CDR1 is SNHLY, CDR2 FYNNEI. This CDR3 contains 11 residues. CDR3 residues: CAIKSGYEQYF.

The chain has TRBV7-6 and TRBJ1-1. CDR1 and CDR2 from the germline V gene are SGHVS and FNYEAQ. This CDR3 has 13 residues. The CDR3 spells CASSLGFGPEAFF.

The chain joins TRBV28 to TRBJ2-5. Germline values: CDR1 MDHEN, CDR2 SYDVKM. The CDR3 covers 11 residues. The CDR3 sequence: CASRELETQYF. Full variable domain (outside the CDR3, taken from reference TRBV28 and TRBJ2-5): DVKVTQSSRYLVKRTGEKVFLECVQDMDHENMFWYRQDPGLGLRLIYFSYDVKMKEKGDIPEGYSVSREKKERFSLILESASTNQTSMYLCASRELETQYFGPGTRLLVL.

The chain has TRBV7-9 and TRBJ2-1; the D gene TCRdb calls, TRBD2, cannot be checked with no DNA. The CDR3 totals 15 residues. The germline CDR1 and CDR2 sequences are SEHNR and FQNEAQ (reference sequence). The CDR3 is CASSRVGARVNEQFF.

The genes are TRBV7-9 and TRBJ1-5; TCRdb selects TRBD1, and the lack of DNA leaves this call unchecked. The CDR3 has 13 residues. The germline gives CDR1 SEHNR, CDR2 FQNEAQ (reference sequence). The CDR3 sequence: CAIASGTGGLQHF.

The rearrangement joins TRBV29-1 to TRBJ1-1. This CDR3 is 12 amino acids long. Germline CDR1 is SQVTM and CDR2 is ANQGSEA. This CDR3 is CSVEAMNTEAFF.

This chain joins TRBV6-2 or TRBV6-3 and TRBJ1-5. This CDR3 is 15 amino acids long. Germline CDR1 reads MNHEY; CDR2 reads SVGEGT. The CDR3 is CASSSQIERGQPQHF.

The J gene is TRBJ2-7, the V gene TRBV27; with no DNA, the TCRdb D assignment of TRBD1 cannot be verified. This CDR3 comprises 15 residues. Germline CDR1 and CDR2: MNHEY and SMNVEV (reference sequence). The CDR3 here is CASSPRGGVGLEQYF.

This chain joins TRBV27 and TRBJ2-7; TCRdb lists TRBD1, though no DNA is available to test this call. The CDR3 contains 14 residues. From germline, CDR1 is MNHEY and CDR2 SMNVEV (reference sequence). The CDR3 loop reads CASSHSGQAYEQYF.

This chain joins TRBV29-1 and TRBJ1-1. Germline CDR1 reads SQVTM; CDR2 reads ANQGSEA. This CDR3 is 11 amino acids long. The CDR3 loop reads CSVEVNTEAFF.

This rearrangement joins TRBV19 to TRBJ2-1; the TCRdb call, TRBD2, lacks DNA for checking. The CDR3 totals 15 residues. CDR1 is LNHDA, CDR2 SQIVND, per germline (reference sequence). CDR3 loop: CASSIVGVAVDEQFF.

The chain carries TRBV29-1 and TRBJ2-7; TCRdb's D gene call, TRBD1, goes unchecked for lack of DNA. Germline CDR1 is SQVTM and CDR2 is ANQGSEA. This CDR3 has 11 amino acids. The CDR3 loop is CSGGTGTEQYF.

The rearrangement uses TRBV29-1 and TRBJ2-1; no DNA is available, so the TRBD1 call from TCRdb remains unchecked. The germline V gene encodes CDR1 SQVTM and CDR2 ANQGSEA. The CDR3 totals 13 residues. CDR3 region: CSVPGRVANEQFF.

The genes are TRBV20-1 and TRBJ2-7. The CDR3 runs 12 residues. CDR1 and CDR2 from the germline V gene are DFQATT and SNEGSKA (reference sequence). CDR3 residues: CSVRTASYEQYF.

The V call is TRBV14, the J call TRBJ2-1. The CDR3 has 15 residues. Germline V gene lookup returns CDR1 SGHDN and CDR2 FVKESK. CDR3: CASSQEGSGYHEQFF.

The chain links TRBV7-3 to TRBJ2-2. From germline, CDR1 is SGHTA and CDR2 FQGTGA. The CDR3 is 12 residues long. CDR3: CASSLTAGELFF.